This TCR beta chain is from a study of graft-versus-host responses after intestinal transplantation. Study context: Once they had received anti-thymocyte globulin induction, all recipients took tacrolimus and steroids for 2 to 4 years. Regarding the study as a whole: Within the allografts of patients who had graft-donor T cell macrochimerism, graft-versus-host to host-versus-graft clonal ratios were high. Early declines in HvG clones that occurred post-transplant were associated with peak circulating GvH clone levels. The authors found GvH clones in recipient marrow, some appearing first in ileum or blood.

Repertoires were generated with immunoSEQ multiplex PCR, while TCRdb's copy carries only in-frame clones and drops some. The sample records tens of thousands of clones, around 92% being singletons. Germline CDR1 reads SEHNR; CDR2 reads FQNEAQ (reference sequence). V lost 5 bases and J lost 7, with 18 bases in between. The CDR3 contains 15 residues. As for this clone: Its antigen is currently unknown.

This chain uses TRBV7-9 with TRBJ2-1; D is uncertain. This TCR derives from a human donor who received an intestinal transplant. Sample: unstimulated CD4+ T cells sorted from spleen or lymph node cells, taken before intestinal transplant. The CDR3 spells CASSTVWPGRNEQFF. CDR3 coding DNA: TGTGCCAGCAGCACCGTATGGCCAGGCAGAAATGAGCAGTTCTTC.